The T cell receptor beta chain described here comes from a study of read filtering for tumor transcriptome and immune sequencing. Study background: By R-ISS, stages I, II and III held around 8, 15 and 7 patients. Overall study results and limits: Roughly four fifths of IR-seq clonotypes had one read, totaling about 3.3% of reads; RNA-seq: around 77% and 45%. The sorted CD138-negative fraction was a mixed bone marrow immune population, not purified T cells. IR-seq and RNA-seq agreed better without single-read clonotypes.

This CDR3 comprises 13 residues. CDR1 is SNHLY, CDR2 FYNNEI, per germline. Comments on this clonotype: Its matching antigen is unknown. A much larger clone differs from this one at a single base, so this may be a read error.

The library was built from about 400 ng RNA with molecular barcoded adaptors for alpha/delta and beta/gamma chains. TCRdb re-analysed the reads in MiXCR, keeping a single row per CDR3 protein. The sample contains fewer than 100,000 distinct CDR3 sequences, approximately 13% of which appear only once. The source of this sequence is a donor aged 40 or older with multiple myeloma. V usage is TRBV2 and J usage is TRBJ2-7; the D gene could be TRBD1 or TRBD2 (5 bases each). Sequences were obtained from a population of CD138-negative cells sorted from bone marrow. The CDR3 region has the DNA TGTGCCAGCAGCCAGGGAGTCTCCTACGAGCTGTACTTC. Encoded protein: CASSQGVSYELYF.